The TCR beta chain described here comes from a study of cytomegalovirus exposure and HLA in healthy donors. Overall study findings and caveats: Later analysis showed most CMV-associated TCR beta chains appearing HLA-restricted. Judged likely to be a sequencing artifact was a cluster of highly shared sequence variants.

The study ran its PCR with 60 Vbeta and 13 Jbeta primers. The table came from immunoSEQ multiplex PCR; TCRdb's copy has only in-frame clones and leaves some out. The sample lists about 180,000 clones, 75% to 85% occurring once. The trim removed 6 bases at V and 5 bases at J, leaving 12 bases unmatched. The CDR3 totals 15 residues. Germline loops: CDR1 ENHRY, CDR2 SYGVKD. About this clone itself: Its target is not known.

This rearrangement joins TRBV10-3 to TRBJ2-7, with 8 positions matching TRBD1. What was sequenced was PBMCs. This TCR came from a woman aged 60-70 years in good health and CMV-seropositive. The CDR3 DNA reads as TGTGCCATCAGAGCAACAGGGGGGATCCTCAACGAGCAGTACTTC. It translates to CAIRATGGILNEQYF.